The 12 T cell receptor beta chains given below trace back to one sample, sequenced in a study of CD8 T cell repertoires and HIV-1 epitope variants. What these receptors recognize is not known. Sequenced by immunoSEQ multiplex PCR; TCRdb stores in-frame clones only, minus some. The table lists approximately 5,200 clones, approximately 70% of them singletons. The sample taken for sequencing was cultured CD8+ T cells derived from PBMCs. The receptors derive from a male donor with HIV.

The chain couples TRBV19 to TRBJ2-7; D not resolved. Germline V lookup: CDR1 LNHDA, CDR2 SQIVND (reference sequence). Trimming stripped 8 bases from V and 3 bases from J, with 11 bases between. The CDR3 is 12 amino acids. The CDR3: CASGQENYEQYF. The CDR3 DNA reads TGTGCCAGTGGGCAGGAGAACTACGAGCAGTACTTC.

CDR3 DNA sequence: TGTGCCAGCAGTATGGGACAGGGGATAAACATTCAGTACTTC. Translated: CASSMGQGINIQYF. The chain couples TRBV27 to TRBJ2-4; 10 nucleotides line up with TRBD1. V trimming: 5 bases; J trimming: 6 bases; junction bases outside the gene matches: 4. CDR1 and CDR2 (germline): MNHEY, SMNVEV (reference sequence). CDR3 size: 14 residues.

CDR3 in amino acids: CASSQVPGPPAEQYF. CDR3 coding DNA: TGTGCCAGCAGCCAGGTACCGGGCCCCCCGGCCGAGCAGTACTTC. This chain links TRBV5-6 with TRBJ2-7; D is ambiguous. Deletions cut 4 bases from V and 6 bases from J, with 20 bases between. The CDR3 consists of 15 residues. CDR1 is SGHDT, CDR2 YYEEEE, per germline.

The chain is built from TRBV5-6 and TRBJ2-7, with 8 bases aligning to TRBD1. The CDR3 runs to 16 residues. The germline CDR1 and CDR2 sequences are SGHDT and YYEEEE. Unmatched junction bases numbered 11, after V lost 2 bases and J lost 4 bases. In DNA, the CDR3 is TGTGCCAGCAGCTTCGGAGATGACAGGGGTTATTACGAGCAGTACTTC. This encodes CASSFGDDRGYYEQYF.

The chain has TRBV7-6 and TRBJ2-7; possible D gene TRBD1, 6 bases. The CDR3 extends over 13 amino acids. V was clipped by 5 bases and J by 2 bases, with 10 bases between them. Germline V CDR1 and CDR2: SGHVS, FNYEAQ. For the CDR3, the DNA is TGTGCCAGCAGCCACGGACAGCCCTACGAGCAGTACTTC. Residues: CASSHGQPYEQYF. Variable domain in full (rest from reference TRBV7-6 and TRBJ2-7): GAGVSQSPRYKVTKRGQDVALRCDPISGHVSLYWYRQALGQGPEFLTYFNYEAQQDKSGLPNDRFSAERPEGSISTLTIQRTEQRDSAMYRCASSHGQPYEQYFGPGTRLTVT.

The chain joins TRBV13 to TRBJ2-1; TRBD1 agrees at 8 bases. Germline V CDR1 and CDR2: PRHDT, FYEKMQ (reference sequence). V lost 3 bases, J lost 4 bases, and 5 bases stayed unmatched. The CDR3 has 15 residues. CDR3 DNA sequence: TGTGCCAGCAGCTTTGGACAGGGTGGTTACAATGAGCAGTTCTTC. Amino acids: CASSFGQGGYNEQFF.

The rearrangement uses TRBV13 and TRBJ1-3; D perhaps matches TRBD1 (5 bases). This CDR3 comprises 15 residues. Trimming shortened V by 5 bases and J by 0 bases, and 11 bases separated the two germline ends. Germline-derived CDR1 and CDR2 are PRHDT and FYEKMQ (reference sequence). CDR3 in DNA: TGTGCCAGCAGCCCAGGACAAAACTCTGGAAACACCATATATTTT. It yields the protein CASSPGQNSGNTIYF.

This chain connects TRBV5-4 to TRBJ1-1; D might be TRBD1 (5 bases). V was pared by 2 bases and J by 0 bases, with 8 bases between. Germline values: CDR1 SGHNT, CDR2 YYREEE (reference sequence). The CDR3 runs 14 residues. The CDR3: CASSFDRMNTEAFF. In DNA form, the CDR3 reads TGTGCCAGCAGCTTCGACAGAATGAACACTGAAGCTTTCTTT.

A remark on this clone: At one end, the junction sequence differs from germline, possibly due to a read error. The rearrangement joins TRBV7-9 to TRBJ2-7; 7 bases fit TRBD1. CDR1 is SEHNR, CDR2 FQNEAQ, per germline (reference sequence). This CDR3 region has 13 residues. CDR3 sequence: CASSLTGSGEQYF. DNA of the CDR3: TGTGCCAGCAGCTTGACAGGGTCGGGTGAGCAATACTTC.

V gene TRBV7-2 combines with J gene TRBJ2-1; no clear D. This CDR3 has 13 residues. Trimming took 5 bases from V and 4 from J, leaving 9 bases between them. Germline CDR1 SGHTA, CDR2 FQGNSA. The CDR3 nucleotides read TGTGCCAGCAGCCCAGACGCGTACAATGAGCAGTTCTTC. Protein: CASSPDAYNEQFF.

This clone has just a few counts. The J gene is TRBJ2-7, the V gene TRBV25-1; 8 bases are shared with TRBD1. The germline gives CDR1 MGHDK, CDR2 SYGVNS. Trimming removed 6 bases from V and 4 bases from J; junction bases left unmatched: 8. This CDR3 is built from 14 residues. The CDR3 protein is CASREPQGAYEQYF. The CDR3 DNA follows: TGTGCCAGCAGAGAGCCCCAGGGGGCTTACGAGCAGTACTTC.

The chain links TRBV7-6 to TRBJ2-1; 10 bases align to TRBD1. CDR3 length: 14 amino acids. Trimming took 3 bases from V and 8 from J; bases not matched to a gene: 4. Per germline, CDR1 SGHVS and CDR2 FNYEAQ. The CDR3 region has the DNA TGTGCCAGCAGCTTTGGGACAGGGGTCGATGAGCAGTTCTTC. It yields the protein CASSFGTGVDEQFF.